A selection of T cell receptor beta chains follows, all from one sample in a study of long-term antiretroviral therapy in people with HIV. This table comes from immunoSEQ multiplex PCR, and its TCRdb copy is limited to in-frame clones, with some not included. The table lists some 20,000 clones, roughly 87% of them singletons, with more than 3.5% in the top ten. The sequencing here drew on unsorted PBMCs, taken 2.1 years after starting antiretroviral therapy. These TCRs come from a man between 18 and 29 years old with HIV. Each CDR3 is given without its conserved first and last residue. Size is stated for part of the rows, as once, few or many counts, or as a class when the clone is expanded.

cdr3_aa | clone_size | cdr3_length | v_call
ASSLVPRAMDGYT | once | 13 | TRBV7-6
ASSYPRLAGGNTGELF | NA | 16 | TRBV7-9
ASSLQGSDYGYT | NA | 12 | TRBV7-9
ASSPPPLLGREQY | once | 13 | TRBV6-1
ASSFMGSSGANVLT | NA | 14 | TRBV7-6
ASSVGWSAVSYEQY | NA | 14 | TRBV9
ASSIDRDGYEQY | NA | 12 | TRBV19
ASSGFPGLADYEQY | NA | 14 | TRBV2
STSAGDGAQH | few | 10 | TRBV29-1
ASSTDGSNEKLF | NA | 12 | TRBV28
ASSQDMRNTEAF | NA | 12 | TRBV4-2
ASREGQEYTEAF | once | 12 | TRBV6-1
AWGLRQGSEQY | once | 11 | TRBV30
ASEREGNQPQH | once | 11 | TRBV2
ASSRREMAEAF | NA | 11 | TRBV5-8